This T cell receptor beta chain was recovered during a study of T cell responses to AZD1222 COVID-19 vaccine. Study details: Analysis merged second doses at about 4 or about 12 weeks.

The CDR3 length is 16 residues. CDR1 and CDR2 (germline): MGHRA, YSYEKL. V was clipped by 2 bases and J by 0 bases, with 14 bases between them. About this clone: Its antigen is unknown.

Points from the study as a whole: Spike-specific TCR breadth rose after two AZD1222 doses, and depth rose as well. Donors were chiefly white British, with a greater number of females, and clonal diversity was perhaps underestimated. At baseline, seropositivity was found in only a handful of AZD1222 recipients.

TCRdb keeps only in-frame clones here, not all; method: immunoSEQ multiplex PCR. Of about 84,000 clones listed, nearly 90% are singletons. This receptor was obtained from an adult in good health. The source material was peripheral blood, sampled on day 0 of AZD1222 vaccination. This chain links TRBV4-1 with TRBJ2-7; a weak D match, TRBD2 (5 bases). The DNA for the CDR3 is TGCGCCAGCAGCCAATATGGGAGTCCCTCCTCCTACGAGCAGTACTTC. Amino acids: CASSQYGSPSSYEQYF.